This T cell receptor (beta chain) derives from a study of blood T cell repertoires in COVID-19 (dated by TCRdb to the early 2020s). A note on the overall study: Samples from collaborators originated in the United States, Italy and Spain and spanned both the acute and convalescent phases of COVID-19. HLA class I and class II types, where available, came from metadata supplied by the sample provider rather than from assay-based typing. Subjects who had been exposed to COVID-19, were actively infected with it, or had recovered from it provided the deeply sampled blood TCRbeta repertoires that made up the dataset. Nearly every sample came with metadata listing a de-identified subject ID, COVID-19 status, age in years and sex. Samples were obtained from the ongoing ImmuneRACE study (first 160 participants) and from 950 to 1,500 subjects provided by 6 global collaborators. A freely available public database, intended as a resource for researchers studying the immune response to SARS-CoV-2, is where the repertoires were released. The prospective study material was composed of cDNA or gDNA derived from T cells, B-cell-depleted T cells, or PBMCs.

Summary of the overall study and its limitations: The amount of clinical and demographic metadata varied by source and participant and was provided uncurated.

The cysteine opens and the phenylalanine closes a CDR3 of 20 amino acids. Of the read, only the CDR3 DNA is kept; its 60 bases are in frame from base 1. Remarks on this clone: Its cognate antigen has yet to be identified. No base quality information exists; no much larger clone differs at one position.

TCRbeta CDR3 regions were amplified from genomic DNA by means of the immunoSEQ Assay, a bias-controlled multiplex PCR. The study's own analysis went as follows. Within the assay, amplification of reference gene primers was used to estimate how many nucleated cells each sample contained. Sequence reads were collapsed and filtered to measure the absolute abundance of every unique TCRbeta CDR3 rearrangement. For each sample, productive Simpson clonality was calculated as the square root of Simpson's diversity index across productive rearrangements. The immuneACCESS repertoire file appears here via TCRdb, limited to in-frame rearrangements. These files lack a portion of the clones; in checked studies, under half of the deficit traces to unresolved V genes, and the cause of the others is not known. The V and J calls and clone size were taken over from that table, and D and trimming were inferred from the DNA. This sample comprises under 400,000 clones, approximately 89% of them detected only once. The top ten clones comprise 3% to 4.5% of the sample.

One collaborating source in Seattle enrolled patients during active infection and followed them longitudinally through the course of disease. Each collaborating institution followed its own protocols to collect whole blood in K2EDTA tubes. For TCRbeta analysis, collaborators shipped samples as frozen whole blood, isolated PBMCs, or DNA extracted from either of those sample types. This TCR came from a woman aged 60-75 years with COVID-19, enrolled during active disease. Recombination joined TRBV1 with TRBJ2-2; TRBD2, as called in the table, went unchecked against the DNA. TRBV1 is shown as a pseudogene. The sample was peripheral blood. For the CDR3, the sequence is CTSSQDPPGTSGGATGELFF. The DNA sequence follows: TGCACCAGCAGCCAAGATCCGCCCGGGACTAGCGGGGGGGCCACCGGGGAGCTGTTTTTT.